The following is a TCR beta chain sequence with its context. This sample is part of a study of blood T cell repertoires in COVID-19. Study-level background: COVID-19 samples, acute and convalescent, were from the United States, Italy and Spain. Sources were T cells, B-cell-depleted T cells, or PBMCs; the material itself was cDNA or gDNA.

CDR3 size: 13 residues. The V gene's germline CDR1 is MNHNS and CDR2 SASEGT. Trimming stripped 0 bases from V and 7 bases from J, with 9 bases between. Original handling: Scientists estimated how many nucleated cells there were by amplifying reference gene primers. Here immunoSEQ multiplex PCR was the method, and the copy in TCRdb shows in-frame clones only, minus some. Clone size and V and J calls were adopted from that table, with D and trimming inferred from the DNA. The table has about 80,000 clones, roughly 85% seen once; the top ten hold just over 35%. Sequencing was done on a sample of peripheral blood. The J gene is TRBJ2-5, the V gene TRBV6-1; D not certain. This TCR came from a woman in her sixties or seventies with acute or convalescent COVID-19. The CDR3 sequence is CASSEAQIGTQYF. The CDR3, as DNA: TGTGCCAGCAGTGAAGCCCAGATTGGGACCCAGTACTTC.